Below are 18 T cell receptor beta chains sequenced from a single sample in a study of CD8+CD57+ T cells in acquired aplastic anemia. Template material for TCR beta VDJ and CDR3 profiling consisted of genomic DNA. TCRdb re-derived calls from the reads in MiXCR, one entry per CDR3 protein. The sample has under 150,000 distinct CDR3 sequences, over 30% seen once. Patients chosen for sequencing had CD8+CD57+ cells that had expanded, as shown by flow cytometry. The sequenced sample was sorted CD4+, CD8+, or CD8+CD57+ T cells (not recorded which) from PBMCs. Source of these receptors: a human donor with aplastic anemia.

The chain links TRBV7-2 to TRBJ2-7; D tentatively fits TRBD1 or TRBD2 (5 bases each). Trimming pared 5 bases from V and 4 bases from J, leaving 15 bases between. Germline assignment: CDR1 SGHTA and CDR2 FQGNSA. The CDR3 has 14 residues. CDR3 in amino acids: CASSAGGTRYEQYF. CDR3 bases: TGTGCCAGCAGCGCCGGTGGGACGAGGTACGAGCAGTACTTC. Full variable domain (outside the CDR3, taken from reference TRBV7-2 and TRBJ2-7): GAGVSQSPSNKVTEKGKDVELRCDPISGHTALYWYRQSLGQGLEFLIYFQGNSAPDKSGLPSDRFSAERTGGSVSTLTIQRTQQEDSAVYLCASSAGGTRYEQYFGPGTRLTVT.

The gene calls are TRBV10-3 and TRBJ2-3, with D tentatively TRBD1 (6 bases). The V and J ends lost 7 bases and 0 bases respectively, with 14 bases between them. Germline V gene data show CDR1 as ENHRY and CDR2 as SYGVKD. The CDR3 loop spans 15 amino acids. CDR3 protein: CAITQGLSSTDTQYF. The CDR3 DNA reads as TGTGCCATCACCCAGGGGCTATCTAGCACAGATACGCAGTATTTT.

This clonotype was recorded at least ten times. In DNA form, the CDR3 reads TGTGCCAGCAGTATAACCGGGACAGGCAATCAGCCCCAGCATTTT. Translation: CASSITGTGNQPQHF. V gene TRBV25-1 combines with J gene TRBJ1-5; 7 nucleotides align to TRBD1. With V trimmed by 5 bases and J by 2 bases, 6 bases remained unmatched. The CDR3 runs 15 residues. Germline V gives CDR1 MGHDK, CDR2 SYGVNS.

This clonotype occurred many times. The V and J genes are TRBV7-2 and TRBJ1-2; 8 bases fit TRBD1. With 5 bases clipped from V and 2 bases from J, the junction kept 7 bases outside the gene matches. Germline V gene sequence: CDR1 SGHTA, CDR2 FQGNSA. There are 15 residues in the CDR3. CDR3 residues: CASSNHRGTNYGYTF. CDR3 in DNA: TGTGCCAGCAGCAACCACAGGGGGACGAACTATGGCTACACCTTC. Together with reference TRBV7-2 and TRBJ1-2, the CDR3 gives the full variable domain: GAGVSQSPSNKVTEKGKDVELRCDPISGHTALYWYRQSLGQGLEFLIYFQGNSAPDKSGLPSDRFSAERTGGSVSTLTIQRTQQEDSAVYLCASSNHRGTNYGYTFGSGTRLTVV.

About this clonotype itself: Just one base apart from a much larger clone, this may be a read error. The rearrangement links TRBV4-1 to TRBJ2-3; unclear D gene. The length of the CDR3 is 14 residues. Germline lookup yields CDR1 MGHRA and CDR2 YSYEKL. V shed 4 bases and J shed 2 bases, with 10 bases lying between them. CDR3 loop: CASSLEAITDTQYF. Here the CDR3 DNA reads TGCGCCAGCAGCCTCGAGGCCATCACAGATACGCAGTATTTT.

V gene TRBV2 combines with J gene TRBJ2-1; unclear D gene. The CDR3 runs to 10 residues. Germline lookup yields CDR1 SNHLY and CDR2 FYNNEI. V lost 5 bases to trimming and J lost 6 bases, with 2 bases between them. DNA for the CDR3: TGTGCCAGCAGTCTCAATGAGCAGTTCTTC. Protein sequence: CASSLNEQFF.

The chain combines TRBV6-1 with TRBJ2-7; 9 bases are a match to TRBD1. Germline CDR1 MNHNS, CDR2 SASEGT. The V gene end was trimmed by 6 bases and the J gene end by 5 bases; junction bases not matched to a gene: 11. The CDR3 spans 15 residues. CDR3 sequence reads: CASSGWTGVGHEQYF. The CDR3 DNA reads TGTGCCAGCAGCGGATGGACAGGGGTTGGCCACGAGCAGTACTTC.

CDR3 bases: TGCAGCGCAGGCCATCGCACCATGAACACTGAAGCTTTCTTT. Translating it yields CSAGHRTMNTEAFF. The genes are TRBV29-1 and TRBJ1-1, with no clear D. Germline assignment: CDR1 SQVTM and CDR2 ANQGSEA. The CDR3 contains 14 residues. Trimming pared 7 bases from V and 0 bases from J, leaving 15 bases between. The whole variable domain, remainder taken from reference TRBV29-1 and TRBJ1-1, is SAVISQKPSRDICQRGTSLTIQCQVDSQVTMMFWYRQQPGQSLTLIATANQGSEATYESGFVIDKFPISRPNLTFSTLTVSNMSPEDSSIYLCSAGHRTMNTEAFFGQGTRLTVV.

This CDR3 is CASSNRDRVYNEQFF. CDR3 bases: TGTGCCAGCAGCAACCGGGACAGGGTCTACAATGAGCAGTTCTTC. This chain connects TRBV11-1 to TRBJ2-1, with 9 bases aligning to TRBD1. The germline V gene encodes CDR1 SGHAT and CDR2 FQDESV (reference sequence). The V gene end was trimmed by 5 bases and the J gene end by 3 bases; junction bases not matched to a gene: 5. The CDR3 totals 15 residues. Full variable domain (missing parts from reference TRBV11-1 and TRBJ2-1): EAEVAQSPRYKITEKSQAVAFWCDPISGHATLYWYRQILGQGPELLVQFQDESVVDDSQLPKDRFSAERLKGVDSTLKIQPAELGDSAMYLCASSNRDRVYNEQFFGPGTRLTVL.

This clonotype was observed at least ten times. The chain is built from TRBV5-1 and TRBJ2-3; 8 bases map to TRBD2. Germline lookup yields CDR1 SGHRS and CDR2 YFSETQ. This CDR3 comprises 15 residues. Unmatched junction bases numbered 7, after V lost 2 bases and J lost 5 bases. DNA for the CDR3: TGCGCCAGCAGCTTAAGCGGGGGTGATAGAGATACGCAGTATTTT. This codes for CASSLSGGDRDTQYF.

This clonotype was counted at least ten times. The CDR3 coding sequence is TGTGCCAGCAGTAACAGGGGAATCACTGGAAACACCATATATTTT. Protein sequence: CASSNRGITGNTIYF. The rearrangement links TRBV6-5 to TRBJ1-3; TRBD1 matches 7 bases. Germline V lookup: CDR1 MNHEY, CDR2 SVGAGI. The CDR3 runs 15 residues. V lost 5 bases and J lost 2; bases outside the gene matches: 6.

This clonotype was observed many times. This chain joins TRBV19 and TRBJ2-3, with a tentative D call TRBD2 (7 bases). CDR3 size: 14 residues. V was shortened by 3 bases and J by 6 bases, with 13 bases between the two germline ends. Germline lookup yields CDR1 LNHDA and CDR2 SQIVND (reference sequence). CDR3 nucleotide sequence: TGTGCCAGTAGTATCCGGGGGGCTAGTGATACGCAGTATTTT. Translating gives CASSIRGASDTQYF.

The table lists this clonotype with many counts. V and J are TRBV5-6 and TRBJ2-3; the D gene could be TRBD1 or TRBD2 (6 bases each). Germline V gives CDR1 SGHDT, CDR2 YYEEEE. The V and J ends lost 4 bases and 2 bases respectively, with 14 bases between them. The CDR3 runs 15 residues. CDR3 loop: CASSLGGGNTDTQYF. The CDR3 coding sequence is TGTGCCAGCAGCCTCGGGGGCGGTAACACAGATACGCAGTATTTT. The full variable domain, rest sourced from reference TRBV5-6 and TRBJ2-3, is DAGVTQSPTHLIKTRGQQVTLRCSPKSGHDTVSWYQQALGQGPQFIFQYYEEEERQRGNFPDRFSGHQFPNYSSELNVNALLLGDSALYLCASSLGGGNTDTQYFGPGTRLTVL.

This clonotype was picked up many times. The V gene is TRBV20-1, the J gene TRBJ2-1, with 8 bases identical to TRBD2. Germline V gene lookup returns CDR1 DFQATT and CDR2 SNEGSKA (reference sequence). The CDR3 length is 13 residues. V shed 5 bases and J 9 bases; nucleotides not matched to a gene: 9. The CDR3 reads CSALGVAGPEQFF. The CDR3 DNA reads as TGCAGTGCTCTCGGGGTAGCGGGGCCTGAGCAGTTCTTC.

This clonotype was recorded once. The chain links TRBV29-1 to TRBJ1-2, with D unclear. Germline V lookup: CDR1 SQVTM, CDR2 ANQGSEA. The CDR3 spans 11 residues. Trimming removed 2 bases at V and 8 bases at J, with 9 bases between. Here the CDR3 reads CSVELPGGYTF. For the CDR3, the DNA is TGCAGCGTTGAATTACCAGGAGGCTACACCTTC.

This clonotype was recorded many times. This chain uses TRBV12-3 or TRBV12-4 with TRBJ1-6; TRBD1 might be the D (5 bases). The CDR3 covers 14 residues. The V gene lost 3 bases and the J gene lost 5 bases, with 8 bases spanning the gap. CDR3 DNA sequence: TGTGCCAGCAGTTTGAAGGGGAATAATTCACCCCTCCACTTT. This translates into CASSLKGNNSPLHF.

This clonotype occurred many times. The rearrangement uses TRBV5-1 and TRBJ2-5, with D tentatively TRBD2 (6 bases). CDR3 size: 12 residues. V shed 7 bases and J shed 3 bases, with 10 bases lying between them. Germline V gene sequence: CDR1 SGHRS, CDR2 YFSETQ. CDR3 sequence (DNA): TGCGCCAGCCGGGGACTGAAAGAGACCCAGTACTTC. Protein sequence: CASRGLKETQYF.

The chain is built from TRBV24-1 and TRBJ2-1; 8 nucleotides align to TRBD1. From germline, CDR1 is KGHDR and CDR2 SFDVKD. The junction had 10 bases not matched to a gene; V was cut back by 0 bases and J by 7 bases. This CDR3 region has 17 residues. CDR3 amino acids: CATSDLGLQGAGNEQFF. The CDR3 coding sequence is TGTGCCACCAGTGATTTGGGGCTCCAGGGGGCTGGAAATGAGCAGTTCTTC.